Listed below are T cell receptor beta chains from one sample, sequenced in a study of T cells in Graves' hyperthyroidism and ophthalmopathy. MiXCR, applied by TCRdb to the multiplex PCR reads, yields one record per CDR3 protein. The sample records roughly 500,000 distinct CDR3 sequences, 14% being singletons. Sample: blood. These receptors were taken from a woman aged 25-40 years with Graves' hyperthyroidism that later progressed to Graves' ophthalmopathy. The CDR3 runs from the conserved cysteine through the conserved F or W. D genes are given only for firm matches. Not every row has a clone size; where given, it reads once, few, many or a size class.

j_gene	abundance	v_gene	d_gene	CDR3aa	CDR3nt
TRBJ2-1	many	TRBV5-1	NA	CASGPRDWYNNEQFF	TGCGCCAGCGGACCCCGGGACTGGTATAACAATGAGCAGTTCTTC
TRBJ1-4	many	TRBV30	NA	CAWKTASEKLFF	TGTGCCTGGAAAACAGCGAGTGAAAAACTGTTTTTT
TRBJ2-7	many	TRBV20-1	NA	CSARDRGTGTYF	TGCAGTGCTAGAGATCGCGGTACAGGGACGTACTTC
TRBJ2-3	many	TRBV11-3	TRBD2	CASSLEAGVADTQYF	TGTGCCAGCAGCTTAGAGGCGGGAGTGGCAGATACGCAGTATTTT
TRBJ1-5	few	TRBV7-8	NA	CASSPTPGRRSSGNQPQHF	TGTGCCAGCAGCCCAACACCGGGACGCCGGTCGTCGGGCAATCAGCCCCAGCATTTT
TRBJ1-5	few	TRBV27	NA	CASSLGSYQPQHF	TGTGCCAGCAGTTTGGGCAGTTATCAGCCCCAGCATTTT
TRBJ1-5	NA	TRBV5-5	NA	CASSLGEFGNQPQHF	TGTGCCAGCAGCTTGGGGGAATTCGGCAATCAGCCCCAGCATTTT
TRBJ2-6	NA	TRBV27	NA	CASRRQVASGANVLTF	TGTGCCAGCAGAAGACAGGTTGCCTCTGGGGCCAACGTCCTGACTTTC
TRBJ1-5	many	TRBV12-3/TRBV12-4	NA	CASSYLGASNQPQHF	TGTGCCAGCAGCTACCTGGGGGCAAGCAATCAGCCCCAGCATTTT
TRBJ2-1	NA	TRBV29-1	NA	CSIVPNVAGFRGYNEQFF	TGCAGCATTGTCCCCAACGTCGCCGGCTTCAGAGGCTACAATGAGCAGTTCTTC
TRBJ2-7	once	TRBV13	TRBD2	CASRMVAGGYEQYF	TGTGCCAGCCGGATGGTAGCGGGAGGGTACGAGCAGTACTTC
TRBJ1-1	many	TRBV7-9	NA	CASSLALGGTEAFF	TGTGCCAGCAGCTTAGCGCTGGGGGGTACTGAAGCTTTCTTT
TRBJ2-7	NA	TRBV6-1	NA	CASRREGTFHTYEQYF	TGTGCCAGCAGGCGCGAGGGGACTTTCCATACCTACGAGCAGTACTTC
TRBJ2-7	many	TRBV12-3/TRBV12-4	NA	CASSYPIPPYEQYF	TGTGCCAGCAGTTACCCCATCCCCCCCTACGAGCAGTACTTC
TRBJ2-3	few	TRBV7-9	NA	CASSPRHADTQYF	TGTGCCAGCAGCCCCCGACACGCAGATACGCAGTATTTT
TRBJ2-7	many	TRBV19	TRBD2	CATTGRSSYEQYF	TGTGCCACCACCGGGAGGAGCTCCTACGAGCAGTACTTC
TRBJ1-2	many	TRBV6-5	TRBD1	CASSYITGGGYGYTF	TGTGCCAGCAGTTACATTACAGGGGGAGGCTATGGCTACACCTTC
TRBJ1-5	many	TRBV19	TRBD1	CASSDSSGGGQPQHF	TGTGCCAGTAGTGACTCATCAGGGGGCGGTCAGCCCCAGCATTTT
TRBJ2-7	many	TRBV6-1	NA	CASSEPRGTPEEQYF	TGTGCCAGCAGTGAACCCCGAGGGACTCCCGAGGAGCAGTACTTC
TRBJ1-2	many	TRBV2	NA	CASVHDSSYGYTF	TGTGCCAGCGTCCACGACAGCTCCTATGGCTACACCTTC
TRBJ2-7	few	TRBV13	TRBD2	CASSPPTSGLYYEQYF	TGTGCCAGCTCCCCCCCGACTAGCGGGTTATACTACGAGCAGTACTTC
TRBJ2-7	many	TRBV24-1	NA	CATSDSRTEIDEQYF	TGTGCCACCAGTGACTCGAGGACGGAGATCGACGAGCAGTACTTC
TRBJ2-7	few	TRBV28	TRBD2	CASRGGSISYEQYF	TGTGCCAGCAGGGGAGGGAGCATCTCCTACGAGCAGTACTTC
TRBJ1-5	many	TRBV27	TRBD1	CASSLSRTGGGNQPQHF	TGTGCCAGCAGTTTATCCCGGACAGGGGGGGGAAATCAGCCCCAGCATTTT
TRBJ2-2	NA	TRBV30	NA	CAWVGENTGELFF	TGTGCCTGGGTCGGGGAGAACACCGGGGAGCTGTTTTTT
TRBJ1-1	many	TRBV2	NA	CASSETAALSAFF	TGTGCCAGCAGTGAGACAGCGGCTTTATCAGCTTTCTTT
TRBJ1-1	many	TRBV9	NA	CASSVGAVNTEAFF	TGTGCCAGCAGCGTAGGGGCGGTGAACACTGAAGCTTTCTTT
TRBJ2-3	many	TRBV2	NA	CASLLRETDTQYF	TGTGCCAGTCTCCTTCGGGAGACAGATACGCAGTATTTT
TRBJ1-5	NA	TRBV19	TRBD1	CASSPTSGTGNLQPQHF	TGTGCCAGTAGCCCTACCTCCGGGACAGGGAATCTGCAGCCCCAGCATTTT
TRBJ2-7	NA	TRBV28	NA	CASSLGIRGKYF	TGTGCCAGCAGTTTGGGTATTCGAGGCAAGTACTTC
TRBJ2-3	many	TRBV11-2	NA	CASSFQHTDTQYF	TGTGCCAGCAGCTTCCAGCACACAGATACGCAGTATTTT
TRBJ2-1	many	TRBV7-2	TRBD2	CASSSGSSGRANEQFF	TGTGCCAGCAGCTCCGGGTCTAGCGGGAGGGCAAATGAGCAGTTCTTC
TRBJ1-3	many	TRBV3-1	NA	CASSHSSGSGNTIYF	TGTGCCAGCAGCCATTCAAGCGGCTCTGGAAACACCATATATTTT
TRBJ1-1	many	TRBV28	NA	CASSYEATEAFF	TGTGCCAGCAGCTACGAAGCCACTGAAGCTTTCTTT
TRBJ1-1	few	TRBV3-1	NA	CASSQDYRGERAFF	TGTGCCAGCAGCCAAGATTATAGGGGGGAAAGGGCTTTCTTT
TRBJ2-5	many	TRBV11-3	TRBD2	CASGEGRQETQYF	TGTGCCTCGGGGGAGGGGAGGCAAGAGACCCAGTACTTC
TRBJ1-2	many	TRBV2	NA	CASIPPTPKGSYGYTF	TGTGCCAGCATCCCCCCCACTCCCAAGGGGTCCTATGGCTACACCTTC